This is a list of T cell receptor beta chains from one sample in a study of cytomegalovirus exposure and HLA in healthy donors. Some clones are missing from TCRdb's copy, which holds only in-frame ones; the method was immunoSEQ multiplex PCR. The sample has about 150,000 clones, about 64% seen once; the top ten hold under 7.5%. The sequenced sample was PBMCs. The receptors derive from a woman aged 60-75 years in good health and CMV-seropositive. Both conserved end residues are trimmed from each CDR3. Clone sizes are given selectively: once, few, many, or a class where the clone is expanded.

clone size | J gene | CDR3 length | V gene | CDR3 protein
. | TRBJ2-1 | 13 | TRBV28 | ASSLWASGTNEQF
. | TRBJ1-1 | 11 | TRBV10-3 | AISDPNLTEAF
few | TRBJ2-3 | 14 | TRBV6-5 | ASSSLAGVSTDTQY
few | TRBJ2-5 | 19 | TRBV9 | ASSVKGLAGGSVTGQETQY
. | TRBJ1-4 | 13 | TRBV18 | ASSPRGQGNEKLF
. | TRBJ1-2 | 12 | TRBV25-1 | ASSAPGGGYGYT
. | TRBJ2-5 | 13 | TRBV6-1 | ASSEGQGLVETQY
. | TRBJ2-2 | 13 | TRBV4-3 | ASSQQLMNTGELF
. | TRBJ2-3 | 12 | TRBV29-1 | SGTREAETDTQY
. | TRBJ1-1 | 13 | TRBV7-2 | ASSLGTGGATEAF
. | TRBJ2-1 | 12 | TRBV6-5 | ASTLAGDYNEQF
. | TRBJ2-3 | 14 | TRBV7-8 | ASSLGGSLSTDTQY
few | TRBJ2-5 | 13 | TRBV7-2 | ASSLVAGRRETQY
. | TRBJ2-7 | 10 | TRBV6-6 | ASRPGTYEQY
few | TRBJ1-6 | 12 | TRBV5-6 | ASNPDRGRSPLH
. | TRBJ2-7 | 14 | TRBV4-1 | ASSQVSGPLSYEQY
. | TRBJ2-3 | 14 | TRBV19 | ASSKGLAGGPDTQY
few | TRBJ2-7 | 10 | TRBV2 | ASRTDSYEQY
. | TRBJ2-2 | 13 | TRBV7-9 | ASSSGRGNTGELF
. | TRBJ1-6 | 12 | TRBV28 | ASSPGTGYSPLH
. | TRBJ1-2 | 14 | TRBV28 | ASTLAGSHGNGGYT
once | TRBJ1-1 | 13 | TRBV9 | ASSAWDNMNTEAF
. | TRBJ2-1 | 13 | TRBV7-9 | ASSLGTLGLRSKF
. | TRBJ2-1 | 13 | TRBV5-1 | ASSAWGDSYNEQF
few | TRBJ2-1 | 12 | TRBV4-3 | ASSPRWGVDEQF
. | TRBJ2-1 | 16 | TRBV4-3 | ASSRRLAGGLSYNEQF
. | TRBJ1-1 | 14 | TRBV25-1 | ASSEWQGPEATEAF
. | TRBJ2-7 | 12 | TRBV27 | ASSFWDRPHEQY
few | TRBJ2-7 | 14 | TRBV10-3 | AISEFTSGSRYEQY
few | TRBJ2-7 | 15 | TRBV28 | ASSFYRPGVKTYEQY
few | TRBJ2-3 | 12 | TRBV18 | ASSPRQATDTQY
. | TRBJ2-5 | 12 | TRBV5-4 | ASSGAGAGETQY
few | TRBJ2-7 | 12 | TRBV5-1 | ASSLTLSVREQY
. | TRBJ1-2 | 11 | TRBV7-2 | ASSLVNRDGYT
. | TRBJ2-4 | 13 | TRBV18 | ASSPSGTGGNIQY